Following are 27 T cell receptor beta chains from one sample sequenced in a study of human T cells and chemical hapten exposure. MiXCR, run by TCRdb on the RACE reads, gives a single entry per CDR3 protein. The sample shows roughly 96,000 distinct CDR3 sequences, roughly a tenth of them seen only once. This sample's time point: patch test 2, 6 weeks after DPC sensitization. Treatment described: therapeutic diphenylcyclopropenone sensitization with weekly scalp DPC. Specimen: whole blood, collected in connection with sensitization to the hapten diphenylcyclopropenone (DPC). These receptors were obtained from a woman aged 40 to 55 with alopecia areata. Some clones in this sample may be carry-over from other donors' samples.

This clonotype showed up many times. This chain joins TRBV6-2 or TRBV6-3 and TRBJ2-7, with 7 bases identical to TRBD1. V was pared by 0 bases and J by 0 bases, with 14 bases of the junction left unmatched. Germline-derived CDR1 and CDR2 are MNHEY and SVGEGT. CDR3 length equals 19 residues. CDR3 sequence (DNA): TGTGCCAGCAGTTACTCTCCGGGACAGACCTCATTTATCTCCTACGAGCAGTACTTC. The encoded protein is CASSYSPGQTSFISYEQYF.

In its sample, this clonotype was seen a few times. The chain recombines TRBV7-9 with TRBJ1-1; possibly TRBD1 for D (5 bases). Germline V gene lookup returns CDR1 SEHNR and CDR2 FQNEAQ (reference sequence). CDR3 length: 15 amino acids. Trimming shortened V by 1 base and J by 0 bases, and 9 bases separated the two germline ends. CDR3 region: CASSLGRVVNTEAFF. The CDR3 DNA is TGTGCCAGCAGCTTAGGCAGGGTTGTGAACACTGAAGCTTTCTTT.

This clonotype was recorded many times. The CDR3 here is CASSLGGSSYNEQFF. CDR3 nucleotide sequence: TGTGCCAGCAGCTTAGGAGGGAGCTCCTACAATGAGCAGTTCTTC. This chain connects TRBV11-2 to TRBJ2-1, with a weak D call TRBD2 (5 bases). The V gene lost 1 base and the J gene lost 0 bases, with 7 bases spanning the gap. The germline V gene encodes CDR1 SGHAT and CDR2 FQNNGV. The CDR3 has 15 residues.

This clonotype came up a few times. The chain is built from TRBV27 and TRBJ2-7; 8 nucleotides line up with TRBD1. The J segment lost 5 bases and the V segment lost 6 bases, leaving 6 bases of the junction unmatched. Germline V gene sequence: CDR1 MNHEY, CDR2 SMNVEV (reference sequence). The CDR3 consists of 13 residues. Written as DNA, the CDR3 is TGTGCCAGCAGAAGGACAGGGATCCACGAGCAGTACTTC. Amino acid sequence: CASRRTGIHEQYF.

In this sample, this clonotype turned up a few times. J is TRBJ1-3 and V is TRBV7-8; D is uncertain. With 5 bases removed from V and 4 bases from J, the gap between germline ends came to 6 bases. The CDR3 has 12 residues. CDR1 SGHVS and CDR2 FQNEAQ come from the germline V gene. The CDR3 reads CASSPTGNTIYF. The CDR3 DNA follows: TGTGCCAGCAGCCCCACGGGAAACACCATATATTTT. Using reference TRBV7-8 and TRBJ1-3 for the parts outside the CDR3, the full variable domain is GAGVSQSPRYKVAKRGQDVALRCDPISGHVSLFWYQQALGQGPEFLTYFQNEAQLDKSGLPSDRFFAERPEGSVSTLKIQRTQQEDSAVYLCASSPTGNTIYFGEGSWLTVV.

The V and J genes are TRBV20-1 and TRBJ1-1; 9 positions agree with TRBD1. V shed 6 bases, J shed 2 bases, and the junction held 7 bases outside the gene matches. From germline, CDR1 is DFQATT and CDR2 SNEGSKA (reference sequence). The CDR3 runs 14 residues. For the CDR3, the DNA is TGCAGTGCAGAGGGACAGGGATTTAACACTGAAGCTTTCTTT. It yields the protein CSAEGQGFNTEAFF.

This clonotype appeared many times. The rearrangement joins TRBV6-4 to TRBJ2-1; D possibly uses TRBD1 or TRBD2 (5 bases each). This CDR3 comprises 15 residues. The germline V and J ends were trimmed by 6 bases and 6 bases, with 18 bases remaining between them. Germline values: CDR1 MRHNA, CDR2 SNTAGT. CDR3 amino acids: CASSENTGTINEQFF. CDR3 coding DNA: TGTGCCAGCAGCGAGAATACCGGGACCATCAATGAGCAGTTCTTC.

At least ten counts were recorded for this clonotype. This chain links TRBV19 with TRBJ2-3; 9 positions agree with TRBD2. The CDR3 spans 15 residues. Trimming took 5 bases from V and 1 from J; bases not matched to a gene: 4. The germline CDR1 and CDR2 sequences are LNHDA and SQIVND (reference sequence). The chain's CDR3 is CASSQERGGTDTQYF. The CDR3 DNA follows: TGTGCCAGTAGTCAAGAGCGGGGGGGCACAGATACGCAGTATTTT. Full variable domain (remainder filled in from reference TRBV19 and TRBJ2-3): DGGITQSPKYLFRKEGQNVTLSCEQNLNHDAMYWYRQDPGQGLRLIYYSQIVNDFQKGDIAEGYSVSREKKESFPLTVTSAQKNPTAFYLCASSQERGGTDTQYFGPGTRLTVL.

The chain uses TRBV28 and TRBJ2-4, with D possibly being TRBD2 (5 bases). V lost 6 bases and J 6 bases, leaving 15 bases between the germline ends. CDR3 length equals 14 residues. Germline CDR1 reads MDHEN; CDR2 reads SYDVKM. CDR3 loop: CASSGDDPRNIQYF. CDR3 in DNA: TGTGCCAGCAGCGGGGATGACCCGAGAAACATTCAGTACTTC.

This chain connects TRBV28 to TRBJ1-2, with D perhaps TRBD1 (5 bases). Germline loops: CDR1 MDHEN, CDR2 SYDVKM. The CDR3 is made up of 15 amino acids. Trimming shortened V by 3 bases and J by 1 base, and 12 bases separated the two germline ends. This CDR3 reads CASSLWGAVNYGYTF. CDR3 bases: TGTGCCAGCAGTTTGTGGGGCGCGGTTAACTATGGCTACACCTTC.

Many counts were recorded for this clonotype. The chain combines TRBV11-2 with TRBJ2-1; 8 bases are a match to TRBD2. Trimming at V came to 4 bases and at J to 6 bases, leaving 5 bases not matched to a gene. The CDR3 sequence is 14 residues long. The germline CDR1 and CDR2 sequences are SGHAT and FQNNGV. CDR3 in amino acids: CASSSVREGNEQFF. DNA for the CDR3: TGTGCCAGCAGCTCTGTACGGGAGGGCAATGAGCAGTTCTTC.

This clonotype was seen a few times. The CDR3 spells CASSASPLAAGYEQYF. For the CDR3, the DNA is TGTGCCAGCAGTGCCTCCCCACTAGCGGCGGGCTACGAGCAGTACTTC. The J gene is TRBJ2-7, the V gene TRBV12-3 or TRBV12-4; 8 nucleotides align to TRBD2. Trimming cost V 5 bases and J 3 bases; bases outside gene matches: 12. This CDR3 has 16 residues.

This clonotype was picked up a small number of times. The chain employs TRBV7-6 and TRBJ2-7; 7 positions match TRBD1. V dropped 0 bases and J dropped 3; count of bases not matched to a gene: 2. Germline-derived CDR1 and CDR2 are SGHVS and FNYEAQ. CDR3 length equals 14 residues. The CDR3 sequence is CASSLAGGIYEQYF. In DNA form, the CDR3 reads TGTGCCAGCAGCTTAGCAGGGGGCATCTACGAGCAGTACTTC.

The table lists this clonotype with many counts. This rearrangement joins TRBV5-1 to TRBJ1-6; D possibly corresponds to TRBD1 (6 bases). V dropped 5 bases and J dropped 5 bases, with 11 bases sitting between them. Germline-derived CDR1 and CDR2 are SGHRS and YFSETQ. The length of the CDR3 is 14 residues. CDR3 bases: TGCGCCAGCAGACGGACAGACAATAATTCACCCCTCCACTTT. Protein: CASRRTDNNSPLHF.

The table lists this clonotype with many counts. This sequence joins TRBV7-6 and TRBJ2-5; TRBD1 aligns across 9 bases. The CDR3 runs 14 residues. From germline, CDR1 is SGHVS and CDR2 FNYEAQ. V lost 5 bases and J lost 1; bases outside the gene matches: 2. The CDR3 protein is CASSRDRAQETQYF. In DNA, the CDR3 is TGTGCCAGCAGCAGGGACAGGGCCCAAGAGACCCAGTACTTC.

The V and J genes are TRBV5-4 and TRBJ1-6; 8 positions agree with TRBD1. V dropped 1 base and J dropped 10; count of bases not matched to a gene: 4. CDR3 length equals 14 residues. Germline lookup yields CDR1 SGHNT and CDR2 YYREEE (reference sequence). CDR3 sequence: CASSLQGARSPLHF. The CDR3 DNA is TGTGCCAGCAGCTTGCAGGGGGCGAGATCACCCCTCCACTTT.

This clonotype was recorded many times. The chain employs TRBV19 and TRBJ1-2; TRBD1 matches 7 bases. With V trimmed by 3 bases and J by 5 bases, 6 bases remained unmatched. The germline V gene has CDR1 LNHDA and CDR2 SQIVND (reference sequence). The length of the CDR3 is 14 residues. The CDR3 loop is CASSIAGTAYGYTF. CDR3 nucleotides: TGTGCCAGTAGTATCGCCGGGACAGCTTATGGCTACACCTTC.

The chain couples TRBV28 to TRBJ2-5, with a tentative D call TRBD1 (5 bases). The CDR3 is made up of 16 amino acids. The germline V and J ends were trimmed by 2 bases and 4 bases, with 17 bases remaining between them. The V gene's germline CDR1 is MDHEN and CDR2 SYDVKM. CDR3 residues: CASSLRQGLPAETQYF. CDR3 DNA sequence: TGTGCCAGCAGTTTACGGCAGGGTTTACCGGCAGAGACCCAGTACTTC.

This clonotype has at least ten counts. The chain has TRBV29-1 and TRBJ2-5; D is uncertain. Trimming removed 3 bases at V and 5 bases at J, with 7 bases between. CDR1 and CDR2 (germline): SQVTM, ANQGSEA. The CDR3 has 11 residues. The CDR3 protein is CSVDTGETQYF. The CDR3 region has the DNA TGCAGCGTTGACACTGGGGAGACCCAGTACTTC.

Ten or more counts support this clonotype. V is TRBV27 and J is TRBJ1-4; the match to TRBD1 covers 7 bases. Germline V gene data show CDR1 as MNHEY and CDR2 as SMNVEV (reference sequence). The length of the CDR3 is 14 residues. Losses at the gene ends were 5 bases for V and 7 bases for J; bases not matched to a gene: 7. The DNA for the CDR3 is TGTGCCAGCAGTCAGGACAGGCGGGTTGAAAAACTGTTTTTT. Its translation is CASSQDRRVEKLFF.

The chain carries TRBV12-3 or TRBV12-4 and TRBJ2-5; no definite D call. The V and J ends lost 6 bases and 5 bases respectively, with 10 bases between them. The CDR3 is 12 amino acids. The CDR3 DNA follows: TGTGCCAGCAGGGTCCTCGGGGAGACCCAGTACTTC. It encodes CASRVLGETQYF.

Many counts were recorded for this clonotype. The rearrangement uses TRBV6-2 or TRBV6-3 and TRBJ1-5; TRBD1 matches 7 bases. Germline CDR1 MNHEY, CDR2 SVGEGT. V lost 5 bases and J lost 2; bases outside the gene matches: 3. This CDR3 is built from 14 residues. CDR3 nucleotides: TGTGCCAGCAGTCGGGGACAGCGCAATCAGCCCCAGCATTTT. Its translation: CASSRGQRNQPQHF.

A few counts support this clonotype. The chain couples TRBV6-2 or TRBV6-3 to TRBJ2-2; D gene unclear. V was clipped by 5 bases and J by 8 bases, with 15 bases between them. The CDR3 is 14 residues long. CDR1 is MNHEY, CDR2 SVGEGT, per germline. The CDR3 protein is CASSTHQSPGELFF. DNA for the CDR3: TGTGCCAGCAGTACACACCAGAGTCCGGGGGAGCTGTTTTTT.

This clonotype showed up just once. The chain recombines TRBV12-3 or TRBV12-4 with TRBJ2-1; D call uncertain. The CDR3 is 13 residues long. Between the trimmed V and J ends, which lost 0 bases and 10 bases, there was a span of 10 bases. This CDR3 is CASSLADLGEQFF. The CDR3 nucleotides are TGTGCCAGCAGTTTAGCGGACCTGGGGGAGCAGTTCTTC.

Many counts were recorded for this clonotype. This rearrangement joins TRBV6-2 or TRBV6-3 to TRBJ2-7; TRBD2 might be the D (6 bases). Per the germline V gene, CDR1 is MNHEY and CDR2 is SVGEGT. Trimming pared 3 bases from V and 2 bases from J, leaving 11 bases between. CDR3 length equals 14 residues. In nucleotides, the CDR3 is TGTGCCAGCAGTTATTCTAGCGAGGCCTACGAGCAGTACTTC. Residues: CASSYSSEAYEQYF.

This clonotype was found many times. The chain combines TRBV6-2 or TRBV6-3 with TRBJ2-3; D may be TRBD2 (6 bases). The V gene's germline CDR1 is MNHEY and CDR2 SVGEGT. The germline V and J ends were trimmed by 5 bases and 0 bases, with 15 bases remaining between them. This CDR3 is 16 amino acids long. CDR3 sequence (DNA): TGTGCCAGCAGTCGATCCAGCGGGTTCAGCACAGATACGCAGTATTTT. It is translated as CASSRSSGFSTDTQYF.

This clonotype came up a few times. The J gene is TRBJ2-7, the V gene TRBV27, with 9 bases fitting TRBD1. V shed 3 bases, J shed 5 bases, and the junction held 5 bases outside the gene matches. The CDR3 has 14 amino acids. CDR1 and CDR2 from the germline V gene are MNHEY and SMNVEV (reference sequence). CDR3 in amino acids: CASSLPGQGNEQYF. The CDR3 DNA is TGTGCCAGCAGTTTGCCCGGACAGGGGAACGAGCAGTACTTC.